This TCR beta chain comes out of a study of regulatory T cells in long-lasting Graves disease. Relying on iRepertoire HTBI primers and Arm-PCR of CDR3 regions, the team built TCR beta libraries. MiXCR was run by TCRdb on the multiplex PCR reads, yielding one entry per CDR3 protein. The table has some 560,000 distinct CDR3 sequences, 15% to 20% seen once. The V and J ends lost 8 bases and 6 bases respectively, with 14 bases between them. The CDR3 contains 14 residues. Germline V gives CDR1 MNHNS, CDR2 SASEGT. Time point specified: newly diagnosed GD, antithyroid drugs for less than 3 months. Isolated PBMC RNA provided the starting material for the TCR library. This sample was also put to use in a study of T cells in Graves' hyperthyroidism and ophthalmopathy.

This chain joins TRBV6-1 and TRBJ1-6; TRBD1 might be the D (5 bases). The clonotype comes from a woman aged 35 to 60 with Graves disease. The sample in question was peripheral blood mononuclear cells (PBMCs), obtained at new diagnosis, from a patient treated with antithyroid drugs. The CDR3 here is CASRIQGLNSPLHF. The CDR3 bases are TGTGCCAGCCGGATCCAGGGACTTAATTCACCCCTCCACTTT.